Listed here are 29 T cell receptor beta chains from one sample, sequenced in a study of cytomegalovirus exposure and HLA in healthy donors (dated by TCRdb to about 2017). Library construction relied on the immunoSEQ multiplex PCR assay. A mixture of 60 forward primers for TCR Vbeta segments and 13 reverse primers for TCR Jbeta segments was used in the multiplex PCR. TCRdb took over this immuneACCESS table, retaining in-frame rearrangements with V and J assigned. Such tables are incomplete; in checked studies, under half of the missing clones stem from an unresolved V gene, and the remainder is unexplained. This sample has 100,000 to 150,000 clones in its table, and roughly 80% of those were observed once. The top ten hold under 3.5% of the sample. The sequencing sample was made of PBMCs. All receptors come from a woman aged 45-65 years in good health and CMV-seronegative.

The count of this clone is one. The rearrangement joins TRBV4-2 to TRBJ2-1, with D possibly TRBD2 on 6 matching bases. The CDR3 consists of 17 residues. The V end lost 0 bases, the J end lost 4 bases, and 16 bases lay between the germline ends. In germline, CDR1 is LGHNA, CDR2 YNFKEQ. CDR3 sequence (DNA): TGTGCCAGCAGCCAAGATGGGAGTAGCGGACAATACAATGAGCAGTTCTTC. Encoded protein: CASSQDGSSGQYNEQFF.

This clone has a handful of counts. The chain uses TRBV9 and TRBJ2-5; perhaps TRBD1 as D (6 bases). The DNA end lines up better with TRBJ2-7; the J call may be wrong. CDR1 SGDLS and CDR2 YYNGEE come from the germline V gene. The CDR3 is 14 amino acids. In DNA, the CDR3 is TGTGCCAGCAGCGTAGGAGCAGGGGCCTACGAGCAGTACTTC. The encoded protein is CASSVGAGAYEQYF.

The CDR3 DNA is TGTGCCAGCAGTCCCCGTCTAGCGGGAGGAATGTTCTTC. Translated: CASSPRLAGGMFF. The gene calls are TRBV27 and TRBJ2-1; TRBD2 matches at 11 bases. The junction had 9 bases not matched to a gene; V was cut back by 5 bases and J by 15 bases. CDR1 is MNHEY and CDR2 is SMNVEV in the germline V gene (reference sequence). This CDR3 spans 13 amino acids.

This clone was seen only a few times. V is TRBV6-1 and J is TRBJ2-3, with D maybe TRBD1 (5 bases). Germline values: CDR1 MNHNS, CDR2 SASEGT. Trimming removed 8 bases at V and 7 bases at J, with 10 bases between. The CDR3 totals 11 residues. This chain's CDR3 is CASFQGYTQYF. The DNA for the CDR3 is TGTGCCAGCTTCCAGGGTTATACGCAGTATTTT.

The rearrangement links TRBV28 to TRBJ2-2; D uncertain. Deletions cut 6 bases from V and 4 bases from J, with 9 bases between. Looked up from germline, CDR1 is MDHEN and CDR2 is SYDVKM. The CDR3 is made up of 13 amino acids. The CDR3 region is CASSMTFTGELFF. DNA for the CDR3: TGTGCCAGCAGCATGACATTCACCGGGGAGCTGTTTTTT.

CDR3 loop: CASSPEDPSGQPQHF. The CDR3, as DNA: TGCGCCAGCAGCCCCGAAGACCCGTCGGGTCAGCCCCAGCATTTT. This rearrangement joins TRBV4-1 to TRBJ1-5; D is unresolved. Germline V lookup: CDR1 MGHRA, CDR2 YSYEKL. The CDR3 has 15 residues. Trimming removed 4 bases at V and 6 bases at J, with 16 bases between.

This rearrangement joins TRBV9 to TRBJ2-3; D possibly corresponds to TRBD2 (6 bases). V lost 0 bases and J 2 bases, leaving 13 bases between the germline ends. CDR1 SGDLS and CDR2 YYNGEE come from the germline V gene. The CDR3 is 16 residues long. As DNA, the CDR3 is TGTGCCAGCAGCGTAGTGTCGGGAGAGTACACAGATACGCAGTATTTT. It is translated as CASSVVSGEYTDTQYF.

The V gene is TRBV28, the J gene TRBJ1-5, with TRBD1 identical over 7 bases. The length of the CDR3 is 13 residues. Germline CDR1 reads MDHEN; CDR2 reads SYDVKM. The trim removed 10 bases at V and 4 bases at J, leaving 7 bases unmatched. The CDR3 bases are TGTGCCACCGACAGGGTTTCGAATCAGCCCCAGCATTTT. Protein sequence: CATDRVSNQPQHF.

Here the CDR3 reads CASSLSGGVTEAFF. The DNA for the CDR3 is TGTGCCAGCAGTTTAAGTGGGGGGGTCACTGAAGCTTTCTTT. The rearrangement joins TRBV28 to TRBJ1-1; maybe TRBD1 (5 bases). This CDR3 has 14 amino acids. V was shortened by 2 bases and J by 4 bases, with 11 bases between the two germline ends. CDR1 MDHEN and CDR2 SYDVKM come from the germline V gene.

The V call is TRBV5-6, the J call TRBJ2-1; the match to TRBD2 covers 7 bases. CDR1 and CDR2 (germline): SGHDT, YYEEEE. The CDR3 consists of 14 residues. J gave up 4 bases and V 1 base, and 2 bases lay outside the gene matches. The CDR3 DNA follows: TGTGCCAGCAGCTTGCCTAGCGGTTACAATGAGCAGTTCTTC. This codes for CASSLPSGYNEQFF.

The rearrangement uses TRBV6-5 and TRBJ2-7, with a tentative D call TRBD2 (5 bases). Trimming pared 5 bases from V and 4 bases from J, leaving 18 bases between. This CDR3 has 15 amino acids. Germline values: CDR1 MNHEY, CDR2 SVGAGI. CDR3 bases: TGTGCCAGCAGTCCGGACTCGGCGAGGGTATACGAGCAGTACTTC. Translating gives CASSPDSARVYEQYF.

Written as DNA, the CDR3 is TGTGCCAGCAGCCAAAGCGGAATTGAAGCTTTCTTT. Translating it yields CASSQSGIEAFF. The genes are TRBV28 and TRBJ1-1; no reliable D call. The CDR3 sequence is 12 residues long. The V end lost 6 bases, the J end lost 7 bases, and 12 bases lay between the germline ends. CDR1 is MDHEN and CDR2 is SYDVKM in the germline V gene.

About this clone itself: One junction end does not reproduce the germline sequence, and a read error may be involved. The chain combines TRBV7-9 with TRBJ1-2; possible D gene TRBD1, 6 bases. Germline lookup yields CDR1 SEHNR and CDR2 FQNEAQ (reference sequence). The CDR3 contains 13 residues. The CDR3 DNA reads TGTTCCAGCAGCTTCGGGGGGCAGTTGGGCTACACCTTC. Translated: CSSSFGGQLGYTF.

The chain links TRBV6-5 to TRBJ1-2; perhaps TRBD1 as D (6 bases). This CDR3 region has 15 residues. The V end was cut by 2 bases, the J end by 11 bases, with 21 bases between. The V gene's germline CDR1 is MNHEY and CDR2 SVGAGI. For the CDR3, the DNA is TGTGCCAGCAGTTACGGGCCTACGACCGGGACACCTTACACCTTC. This sequence encodes CASSYGPTTGTPYTF.

The chain joins TRBV11-2 to TRBJ2-7; tentative D call: TRBD2 (6 bases). There are 14 residues in the CDR3. V was trimmed by 5 bases and J by 5 bases, leaving 16 bases between them. Germline V gene sequence: CDR1 SGHAT, CDR2 FQNNGV. The CDR3 region is CASSRLVFGHEQYF. The CDR3 DNA is TGTGCCAGCAGCCGACTAGTTTTTGGGCACGAGCAGTACTTC.

V and J are TRBV28 and TRBJ2-1, with 7 nucleotides matching TRBD2. The CDR3 length is 15 residues. Germline V gene data show CDR1 as MDHEN and CDR2 as SYDVKM. V was clipped by 3 bases and J by 7 bases; unmatched bases: 9. The CDR3 DNA reads as TGTGCCAGCAGTTTGACGGGGGGTCGTAGGAATGAGCAGTTCTTC. It specifies CASSLTGGRRNEQFF.

This clone was detected only a few times. The rearrangement links TRBV7-2 to TRBJ1-2; perhaps TRBD1 as D (5 bases). CDR3 length: 14 amino acids. The germline V gene encodes CDR1 SGHTA and CDR2 FQGNSA. V was cut by 1 base and J by 2 bases, with 8 bases left in between. CDR3 amino acids: CASSLVEGNYGYTF. CDR3 nucleotide sequence: TGTGCCAGCAGCTTAGTGGAGGGGAACTATGGCTACACCTTC.

V gene TRBV19 combines with J gene TRBJ2-5; a weak D match, TRBD2 (6 bases). With the DNA end fitting TRBJ2-7 better, the J assignment may be wrong. Germline V gene data show CDR1 as LNHDA and CDR2 as SQIVND (reference sequence). This CDR3 is 13 amino acids long. In DNA form, the CDR3 reads TGTGCCAGTAGTCCGGCGGGATCTTACGAGCAGTACTTC. It is translated as CASSPAGSYEQYF.

CDR3 loop: CASSVPGQGTNTEAFF. DNA of the CDR3: TGTGCCAGTAGTGTCCCGGGACAGGGGACGAACACTGAAGCTTTCTTT. This chain connects TRBV19 to TRBJ1-1; 10 bases line up with TRBD1. The V gene end was trimmed by 5 bases and the J gene end by 1 base; junction bases not matched to a gene: 7. The CDR3 loop spans 16 amino acids. Germline lookup yields CDR1 LNHDA and CDR2 SQIVND (reference sequence).

The chain uses TRBV4-3 and TRBJ2-7; TRBD2 agrees at 11 bases. The CDR3 has 16 residues. Trimming at V came to 0 bases and at J to 2 bases, leaving 3 bases not matched to a gene. CDR1 and CDR2 from the germline V gene are LGHNA and YSLEER. CDR3 protein: CASSQDGTSGTYEQYF. In nucleotides, the CDR3 is TGCGCCAGCAGCCAAGACGGGACTAGCGGCACCTACGAGCAGTACTTC.

This chain uses TRBV28 with TRBJ1-5, with D uncertain. Germline lookup yields CDR1 MDHEN and CDR2 SYDVKM. With 3 bases removed from V and 3 bases from J, the gap between germline ends came to 12 bases. The length of the CDR3 is 15 residues. The CDR3 DNA reads TGTGCCAGCAGTTTTTCGGGAACAGACAATCAGCCCCAGCATTTT. Protein product: CASSFSGTDNQPQHF.

As to this clone: A read error may account for a junction end that differs from germline. This chain uses TRBV7-9 with TRBJ1-2, with D unclear. The CDR3 has 12 amino acids. The germline V gene encodes CDR1 SEHNR and CDR2 FQNEAQ (reference sequence). The DNA for the CDR3 is TGTTCCAGCACCGACGACTCGAATGGCTACACCTTC. Translating gives CSSTDDSNGYTF.

The rearrangement uses TRBV6-5 and TRBJ1-2, with D tentatively TRBD1 (5 bases). Germline lookup yields CDR1 MNHEY and CDR2 SVGAGI. Deletions cut 4 bases from V and 5 bases from J, with 14 bases between. There are 14 residues in the CDR3. CDR3 protein: CASSLLGGAYGYTF. The CDR3, as DNA: TGTGCCAGCAGTTTACTCGGGGGAGCTTATGGCTACACCTTC.

Here the CDR3 reads CASSYSEGGPGETQYF. CDR3 DNA: TGTGCCAGCAGTTACTCTGAGGGAGGCCCAGGAGAGACCCAGTACTTC. J is TRBJ2-5 and V is TRBV6-7; D is perhaps TRBD2 (6 bases). TRBV6-7 is an open reading frame whose function is uncertain. Trimming took 0 bases from V and 4 from J, leaving 15 bases between them. The length of the CDR3 is 16 residues.

V gene TRBV7-3 combines with J gene TRBJ2-5; tentative D call: TRBD2 (5 bases). Near its end, the DNA agrees better with TRBJ2-7, so the J call may be wrong. The germline gives CDR1 SGHTA, CDR2 FQGTGA. The CDR3 is made up of 14 amino acids. The CDR3 sequence: CASRPLGPGNEQYF. The CDR3, as DNA: TGTGCCAGCAGGCCTCTTGGGCCGGGGAACGAGCAGTACTTC.

The chain employs TRBV28 and TRBJ1-4; 8 nucleotides match TRBD1. The CDR3 is 12 residues long. V lost 7 bases to trimming and J lost 10 bases; unmatched junction nucleotides: 5. Germline CDR1 reads MDHEN; CDR2 reads SYDVKM. CDR3: CASKDRVGKLFF. The CDR3 DNA is TGTGCCAGCAAGGACAGGGTGGGAAAACTGTTTTTT.

This clone was detected once. The gene calls are TRBV7-8 and TRBJ2-7; 15 bases agree with TRBD2. Germline V gene sequence: CDR1 SGHVS, CDR2 FQNEAQ. The CDR3 consists of 18 residues. The V gene end was trimmed by 4 bases and the J gene end by 0 bases; junction bases not matched to a gene: 7. The CDR3: CASSSGLAGGPRSYEQYF. Written as DNA, the CDR3 is TGTGCCAGCAGCTCAGGACTAGCGGGAGGGCCCCGCTCCTACGAGCAGTACTTC.

This clone was counted once. V gene TRBV4-3 combines with J gene TRBJ2-5; 7 nucleotides agree with TRBD1. Per the germline V gene, CDR1 is LGHNA and CDR2 is YSLEER. The CDR3 runs to 14 residues. The J segment lost 2 bases and the V segment lost 4 bases, leaving 4 bases of the junction unmatched. CDR3 loop: CASSPVQGQETQYF. The CDR3 nucleotides read TGCGCCAGCAGCCCTGTACAGGGGCAAGAGACCCAGTACTTC.

This chain uses TRBV4-1 with TRBJ2-5; tentatively, D is TRBD2 (6 bases). The J call may be faulty, since TRBJ2-7 better matches the DNA end. The germline V gene encodes CDR1 MGHRA and CDR2 YSYEKL. The CDR3 contains 16 residues. The DNA of the CDR3 is TGCGCCAGCAGCCAAGTTTTCGGCGGGACGGGCTACGAGCAGTACTTC. Residues: CASSQVFGGTGYEQYF.